Only a few counts were recorded for the clone carrying this T cell receptor beta chain. These data originate in a study of blood T cell repertoires in COVID-19. The CDR3 sequence is 12 residues long. Germline CDR1 is DFQATT and CDR2 is SNEGSKA (reference sequence). Trimming took 3 bases from V and 4 from J, leaving 9 bases between them. Clones were read by immunoSEQ multiplex PCR, and TCRdb kept only the in-frame ones, dropping some. The sample shows roughly 390,000 clones, 70% to 90% of them seen only once. This TCR came from a woman aged 25 to 39 with COVID-19, enrolled during active disease. The sample comprised peripheral blood. The V call is TRBV20-1, the J call TRBJ2-5; perhaps TRBD2 as D (6 bases). CDR3 sequence (DNA): TGCAGTGCTAGTGTGGGGGGAGAGACCCAGTACTTC. This sequence encodes CSASVGGETQYF.